This entry lists 25 T cell receptor beta chains sequenced from one sample in a study of blood T cell repertoires in COVID-19. Assay used: immunoSEQ multiplex PCR; TCRdb lists only in-frame clones, some missing. The sample holds 150,000 to 200,000 clones, 80% to 90% seen once. The specimen sequenced was peripheral blood. Receptors originate from an elderly woman with COVID-19, enrolled during active disease.

This clone was picked up a small number of times. The gene calls are TRBV13 and TRBJ2-7; 14 positions agree with TRBD2. Germline assignment: CDR1 PRHDT and CDR2 FYEKMQ (reference sequence). The CDR3 length is 16 residues. Losses at the gene ends were 5 bases for V and 6 bases for J; bases not matched to a gene: 9. Here the CDR3 reads CASSRGLAGGMSEQYF. In DNA form, the CDR3 reads TGTGCCAGCAGCCGCGGACTAGCGGGAGGTATGAGCGAGCAGTACTTC.

The table lists this clone with a few counts. The chain uses TRBV6-5 and TRBJ1-2; 9 nucleotides agree with TRBD1. The CDR3 runs 12 residues. Per germline, CDR1 MNHEY and CDR2 SVGAGI. J lost 8 bases, V lost 9 bases, and 7 bases had no gene match. CDR3 nucleotide sequence: TGTGCCAGTACAGGGGGCGTAAAGGGCTACACCTTC. Amino acid sequence: CASTGGVKGYTF.

The sample holds one count of this clone. CDR3 nucleotides: TGTGCCAGCAGTGGGGCCGTACCGGGGGAGACCCAGTACTTC. Translation gives CASSGAVPGETQYF. The chain combines TRBV2 with TRBJ2-5, with a possible D match to TRBD2 (5 bases). V lost 4 bases to trimming and J lost 5 bases, with 14 bases between them. The CDR3 runs to 14 residues. Germline values: CDR1 SNHLY, CDR2 FYNNEI.

This chain joins TRBV5-6 and TRBJ1-1, with 7 bases identical to TRBD1. Germline CDR1 SGHDT, CDR2 YYEEEE. This CDR3 region has 15 residues. Trimming removed 3 bases from V and 1 base from J; junction bases left unmatched: 6. The CDR3 DNA reads as TGTGCCAGCAGCTCGGAGACAGGGTGGAACACTGAAGCTTTCTTT. Amino acid sequence: CASSSETGWNTEAFF.

The chain joins TRBV28 to TRBJ1-3; D unclear. Germline V CDR1 and CDR2: MDHEN, SYDVKM. The V and J ends lost 2 bases and 0 bases respectively, with 8 bases between them. CDR3 length: 15 residues. The DNA for the CDR3 is TGTGCCAGCAGTTTAGTCGGTAGCTCTGGAAACACCATATATTTT. Its translation: CASSLVGSSGNTIYF.

This rearrangement joins TRBV28 to TRBJ2-4; 7 nucleotides line up with TRBD2. The CDR3 consists of 16 residues. Germline V lookup: CDR1 MDHEN, CDR2 SYDVKM. The V and J ends lost 4 bases and 0 bases, in that order; junction bases with no gene match: 6. The CDR3, as DNA: TGTGCCAGCAGTTGGCGGGGGTTGCTAGCCAAAAACATTCAGTACTTC. This translates into CASSWRGLLAKNIQYF.

The chain recombines TRBV19 with TRBJ2-7, with 13 bases identical to TRBD2. V dropped 6 bases and J dropped 0; count of bases not matched to a gene: 2. In germline, CDR1 is LNHDA, CDR2 SQIVND (reference sequence). CDR3 length: 15 amino acids. The CDR3 nucleotides read TGTGCCAGTAGCCGGACTAGCGGGAGCTCCTACGAGCAGTACTTC. Its translation: CASSRTSGSSYEQYF.

The CDR3 region has the DNA TGTGCCAGCAGCCAAGAGGGCAGGGTAGGGTATGGCTACACCTTC. Encoded protein: CASSQEGRVGYGYTF. This chain joins TRBV3-1 (or the pseudogene TRBV3-2) and TRBJ1-2; a possible D gene is TRBD1 (5 bases). Per the germline V gene, CDR1 is LGHDT and CDR2 is YNNKEL (reference sequence). V shed 0 bases and J shed 5 bases, with 13 bases lying between them. This CDR3 has 15 residues.

This clone has more than one count but fewer than ten. J is TRBJ1-1 and V is TRBV5-1; 7 bases map to TRBD1. The CDR3 spans 15 residues. With V trimmed by 3 bases and J by 0 bases, 5 bases remained unmatched. Germline V gene lookup returns CDR1 SGHRS and CDR2 YFSETQ. The chain's CDR3 is CASSSQGVMNTEAFF. Here the CDR3 DNA reads TGCGCCAGCAGCTCGCAGGGGGTCATGAACACTGAAGCTTTCTTT.

The rearrangement uses TRBV7-3 and TRBJ2-3; 8 positions agree with TRBD2. CDR1 SGHTA and CDR2 FQGTGA come from the germline V gene. V trimming: 5 bases; J trimming: 1 base; junction bases outside the gene matches: 8. The CDR3 extends over 16 amino acids. The CDR3 sequence is CASSPGGGFGTDTQYF. CDR3 bases: TGTGCCAGCAGCCCCGGGGGGGGGTTTGGCACAGATACGCAGTATTTT.

In this sample, this clone turned up once. The gene calls are TRBV28 and TRBJ1-5; D call uncertain. V was trimmed by 4 bases and J by 11 bases, leaving 18 bases between them. Germline V gene data show CDR1 as MDHEN and CDR2 as SYDVKM. This CDR3 is built from 14 residues. This CDR3 reads CASSSRGQGWTQHF. As DNA, the CDR3 is TGTGCCAGCAGTTCGCGAGGGCAAGGTTGGACCCAGCATTTT.

The V gene is TRBV5-6, the J gene TRBJ2-3; possibly TRBD1 for D (5 bases). CDR3 length: 14 residues. Germline values: CDR1 SGHDT, CDR2 YYEEEE. V lost 0 bases and J 6 bases, leaving 11 bases between the germline ends. The CDR3 nucleotides are TGTGCCAGCAGCTTGGGGCCGTACAGGGATACGCAGTATTTT. This sequence encodes CASSLGPYRDTQYF. Based on the CDR3 plus reference TRBV5-6 and TRBJ2-3, the full variable domain is DAGVTQSPTHLIKTRGQQVTLRCSPKSGHDTVSWYQQALGQGPQFIFQYYEEEERQRGNFPDRFSGHQFPNYSSELNVNALLLGDSALYLCASSLGPYRDTQYFGPGTRLTVL.

The chain uses TRBV19 and TRBJ2-1; 10 positions agree with TRBD2. CDR1 LNHDA and CDR2 SQIVND come from the germline V gene (reference sequence). With 5 bases clipped from V and 7 bases from J, the junction kept 14 bases outside the gene matches. This CDR3 comprises 17 residues. The chain's CDR3 is CASSHFSTSGIWNEQFF. CDR3 nucleotides: TGTGCCAGTAGTCACTTCTCAACTAGCGGGATTTGGAATGAGCAGTTCTTC.

CDR3 residues: CASKNRANTGELFF. The CDR3 DNA sequence: TGTGCCAGCAAGAACAGGGCGAACACCGGGGAGCTGTTTTTT. J is TRBJ2-2 and V is TRBV7-8, with D perhaps matching TRBD1 (6 bases). Trimming left V 7 bases short and J 0 bases short, with 9 bases between. Germline CDR1 is SGHVS and CDR2 is FQNEAQ. CDR3 size: 14 residues. Supplemented by reference TRBV7-8 and TRBJ2-2, the full variable domain reads GAGVSQSPRYKVAKRGQDVALRCDPISGHVSLFWYQQALGQGPEFLTYFQNEAQLDKSGLPSDRFFAERPEGSVSTLKIQRTQQEDSAVYLCASKNRANTGELFFGEGSRLTVL.

The CDR3 coding sequence is TGCGCCAGCAGCCAAGATACGGGAGAGTGGAATGAGCAGTTCTTC. Its translation: CASSQDTGEWNEQFF. The V gene is TRBV4-1, the J gene TRBJ2-1; D is perhaps TRBD2 (6 bases). Trimming cost V 0 bases and J 7 bases, with 13 bases left between them. CDR1 is MGHRA, CDR2 YSYEKL, per germline. The CDR3 loop spans 15 amino acids.

This clone was detected only a few times. J is TRBJ1-6 and V is TRBV5-6, with TRBD1 as a possible D gene (6 bases). This CDR3 contains 16 residues. CDR1 SGHDT and CDR2 YYEEEE come from the germline V gene. With 1 base removed from V and 0 bases from J, the gap between germline ends came to 8 bases. The DNA of the CDR3 is TGTGCCAGCAGCTTGCAGGGGAGCTCCTATAATTCACCCCTCCACTTT. This codes for CASSLQGSSYNSPLHF.

This clone was observed a few times. This chain links TRBV5-8 with TRBJ1-1, with D unresolved. The germline V gene has CDR1 SGHTS and CDR2 YDEGEE. V was shortened by 2 bases and J by 6 bases, with 14 bases between the two germline ends. The CDR3 consists of 14 residues. CDR3 amino acids: CASSFKGVSAEAFF. DNA for the CDR3: TGTGCCAGCAGCTTCAAGGGAGTTAGTGCTGAAGCTTTCTTT.

The V call is TRBV19, the J call TRBJ1-1, with TRBD1 matching 10 bases. Germline V gene sequence: CDR1 LNHDA, CDR2 SQIVND (reference sequence). The CDR3 extends over 15 amino acids. The ends lost 6 bases at V and 4 bases at J; junction bases unmatched: 8. The CDR3 reads CASRDDRGPGTEAFF. In nucleotides, the CDR3 is TGTGCCAGTAGGGATGACAGGGGGCCGGGCACTGAAGCTTTCTTT.

The chain links TRBV19 to TRBJ2-7; D is perhaps TRBD1 (5 bases). The CDR3 sequence is 15 residues long. From germline, CDR1 is LNHDA and CDR2 SQIVND (reference sequence). Between the trimmed V and J ends, which lost 4 bases and 5 bases, there was a span of 18 bases. CDR3 loop: CASSTTGEVRDEQYF. In DNA, the CDR3 is TGTGCCAGTAGTACTACAGGCGAAGTCAGGGACGAGCAGTACTTC.

This chain uses TRBV7-2 with TRBJ2-3, with 15 bases aligning to TRBD2. This CDR3 is 15 amino acids long. The germline gives CDR1 SGHTA, CDR2 FQGNSA. V gave up 5 bases and J gave up 4 bases; unmatched junction bases: 1. The CDR3 DNA reads as TGTGCCAGCAGCCGGACTAGCGGGGGGGCAGATACGCAGTATTTT. This encodes CASSRTSGGADTQYF.

The chain uses TRBV19 and TRBJ1-1; D might be TRBD1 (6 bases). The germline CDR1 and CDR2 sequences are LNHDA and SQIVND (reference sequence). Between the trimmed V and J ends, which lost 5 bases and 1 base, there was a span of 11 bases. This CDR3 contains 14 residues. DNA of the CDR3: TGTGCCAGTAGTGGGACACCGACGAACACTGAAGCTTTCTTT. It encodes CASSGTPTNTEAFF.

This clone was recorded many times. This chain links TRBV5-1 with TRBJ2-5; D is possibly TRBD2 (7 bases). Deletions cut 0 bases from V and 2 bases from J, with 11 bases between. The CDR3 extends over 15 amino acids. Germline V CDR1 and CDR2: SGHRS, YFSETQ. For the CDR3, the DNA is TGCGCCAGCAGCTTGGTAGGGGGAGGGCAAGAGACCCAGTACTTC. Protein sequence: CASSLVGGGQETQYF.

V is TRBV4-2 and J is TRBJ1-1; 7 bases match TRBD1. Trimming took 2 bases from V and 3 from J; bases not matched to a gene: 3. Germline V gene lookup returns CDR1 LGHNA and CDR2 YNFKEQ. The CDR3 runs 14 residues. CDR3 sequence: CASSQITGDTEAFF. The DNA for the CDR3 is TGTGCCAGCAGCCAAATCACAGGGGACACTGAAGCTTTCTTT.

The chain combines TRBV28 with TRBJ1-6, with TRBD1 identical over 9 bases. V shed 4 bases, J shed 6 bases, and the junction held 4 bases outside the gene matches. The CDR3 is 15 amino acids. Per germline, CDR1 MDHEN and CDR2 SYDVKM. The CDR3 bases are TGTGCCAGCAGTTCCCCGGGACAGGGTAATTCACCCCTCCACTTT. It translates to CASSSPGQGNSPLHF.

The gene calls are TRBV30 and TRBJ1-5, with TRBD1 matching 11 bases. Germline loops: CDR1 GTSNPN, CDR2 SVGIG (reference sequence). Trimming removed 0 bases from V and 7 bases from J; junction bases left unmatched: 8. The CDR3 spans 16 residues. CDR3: CAWSVRTGGFLQPQHF. Written as DNA, the CDR3 is TGTGCCTGGAGTGTGAGGACAGGGGGCTTCTTACAGCCCCAGCATTTT.